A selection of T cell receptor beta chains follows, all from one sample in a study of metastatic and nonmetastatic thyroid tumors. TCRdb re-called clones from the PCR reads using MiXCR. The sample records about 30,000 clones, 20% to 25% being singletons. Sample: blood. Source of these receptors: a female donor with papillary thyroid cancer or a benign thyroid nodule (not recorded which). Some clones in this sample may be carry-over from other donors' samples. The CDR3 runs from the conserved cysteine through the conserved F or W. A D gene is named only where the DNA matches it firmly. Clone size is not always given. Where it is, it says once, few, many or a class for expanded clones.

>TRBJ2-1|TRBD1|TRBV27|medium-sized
CASSLRGWGQGSDEQFF
TGTGCCAGCAGTTTAAGGGGGTGGGGACAGGGGAGCGATGAGCAGTTCTTC
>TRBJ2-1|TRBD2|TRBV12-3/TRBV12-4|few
CASRSGLAGLNEQFF
TGTGCCAGCAGATCGGGACTAGCGGGACTCAATGAGCAGTTCTTC
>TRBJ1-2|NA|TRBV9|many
CASSVDPLSPYGYTF
TGTGCCAGCAGCGTAGACCCCCTCTCCCCCTATGGCTACACCTTC
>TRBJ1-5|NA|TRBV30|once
CARTPAAKGYSHQPQHF
TGTGCCCGGACCCCGGCTGCGAAAGGTTATAGCCATCAGCCCCAGCATTTT
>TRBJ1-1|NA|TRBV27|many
CASSSLQGRNTEAFF
TGTGCCAGCAGTTCCCTCCAGGGACGAAACACTGAAGCTTTCTTT
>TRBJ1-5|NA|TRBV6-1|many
CASSEAGGNQPQHF
TGTGCCAGCAGTGAAGCAGGGGGCAATCAGCCCCAGCATTTT
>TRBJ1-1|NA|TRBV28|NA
CASSFPRAIMNTEAFF
TGTGCCAGCAGTTTCCCGCGGGCCATAATGAACACTGAAGCTTTCTTT
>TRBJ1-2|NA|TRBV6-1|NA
CASIGVWGVGSGYTF
TGTGCCAGCATTGGGGTTTGGGGGGTGGGTTCTGGCTACACCTTC
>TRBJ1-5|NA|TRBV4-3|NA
CASSQPIGPQHF
TGCGCCAGCAGCCAACCCATCGGGCCCCAGCATTTT
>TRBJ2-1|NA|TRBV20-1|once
CSAVTSEAGRYNEQFF
TGCAGTGCGGTTACGTCGGAGGCGGGAAGATACAATGAGCAGTTCTTC
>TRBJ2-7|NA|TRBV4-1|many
CASSQAAGYYEQYF
TGCGCCAGCAGCCAAGCAGCCGGGTACTACGAGCAGTACTTC
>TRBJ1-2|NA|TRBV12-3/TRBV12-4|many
CASSLREIGGYTF
TGTGCCAGCAGTTTGCGGGAGATTGGTGGCTACACCTTC
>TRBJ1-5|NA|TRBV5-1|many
CASSLAGNSNQPQHF
TGCGCCAGCAGCTTGGCCGGCAATAGCAATCAGCCCCAGCATTTT
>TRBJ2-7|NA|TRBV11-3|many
CASSTALDYGTGEQYF
TGTGCCAGCAGCACGGCTCTGGACTATGGGACGGGTGAGCAGTACTTC
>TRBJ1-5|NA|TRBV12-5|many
CASGLEPHQPQHF
TGTGCTAGTGGTTTGGAGCCCCATCAGCCCCAGCATTTT
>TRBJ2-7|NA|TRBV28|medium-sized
CASSLGQYEQYF
TGTGCCAGCAGTTTAGGCCAATACGAGCAGTACTTC
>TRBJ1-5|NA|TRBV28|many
CASSLTANQPQHF
TGTGCCAGCAGTTTGACAGCTAATCAGCCCCAGCATTTT
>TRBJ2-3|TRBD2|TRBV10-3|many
CAIRTSGRGPDVADTQYF
TGTGCCATCAGGACTAGCGGGAGGGGCCCCGACGTCGCGGATACGCAGTATTTT
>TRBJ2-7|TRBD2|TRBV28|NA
CASKKGTSGRKAYEQYF
TGTGCCAGCAAAAAGGGGACTAGCGGGAGAAAAGCCTACGAGCAGTACTTC
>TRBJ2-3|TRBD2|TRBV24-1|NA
CATSDCGLAGGKGDTMYF
TGTGCCACCAGTGATTGCGGGCTAGCGGGAGGGAAGGGAGATACGATGTATTTT
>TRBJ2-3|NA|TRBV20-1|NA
CSASFMGPSTDTQYF
TGCAGTGCTAGTTTTATGGGACCTAGCACAGATACGCAGTATTTT
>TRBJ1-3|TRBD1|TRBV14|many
CASSQADRVGNTIYF
TGTGCCAGCAGCCAAGCGGACAGGGTTGGAAACACCATATATTTT
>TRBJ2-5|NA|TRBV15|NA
CATSVRHGDQETQYF
TGTGCCACCAGCGTAAGACATGGTGATCAGGAGACCCAGTACTTC
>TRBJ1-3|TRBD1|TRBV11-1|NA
CASSFQQGAVGNTIYF
TGTGCCAGCAGCTTTCAACAGGGGGCTGTTGGAAACACCATATATTTT
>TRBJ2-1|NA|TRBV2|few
CASSVSGVSYNEQFF
TGTGCCAGCAGTGTGAGCGGAGTCTCCTACAATGAGCAGTTCTTC
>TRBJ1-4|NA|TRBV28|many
CAGGVPEKLFF
TGTGCCGGGGGGGTTCCCGAAAAACTGTTTTTT
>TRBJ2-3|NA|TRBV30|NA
CAWSGLVATDTQYF
TGTGCCTGGAGTGGACTAGTGGCCACAGATACGCAGTATTTT
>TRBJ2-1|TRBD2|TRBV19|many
CASSKGLAGGSNNEQFF
TGTGCCAGTAGTAAGGGACTAGCGGGAGGGTCAAACAATGAGCAGTTCTTC
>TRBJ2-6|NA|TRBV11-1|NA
CASSLVGRGAGANVLTF
TGTGCCAGCAGCTTAGTTGGCAGGGGAGCTGGGGCCAACGTCCTGACTTTC
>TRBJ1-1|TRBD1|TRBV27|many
CASSLTGKGMNTEAFF
TGTGCCAGCAGTTTGACAGGGAAAGGGATGAACACTGAAGCTTTCTTT
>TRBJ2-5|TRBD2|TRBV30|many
CAWTKTSGSAMETQYF
TGTGCCTGGACTAAAACTAGCGGGAGTGCTATGGAGACCCAGTACTTC
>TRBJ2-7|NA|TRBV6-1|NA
CASSEVRTSSYNEQF
TGTGCCAGCAGTGAAGTTCGGACGAGCTCCTACAATGAGCAGTTC
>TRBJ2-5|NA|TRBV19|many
CASSEHGQSETQYF
TGTGCCAGTAGTGAACACGGACAGAGTGAGACCCAGTACTTC
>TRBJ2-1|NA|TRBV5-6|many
CASSLEGPNAHNEQFF
TGTGCCAGCAGCTTGGAAGGTCCTAACGCCCACAATGAGCAGTTCTTC
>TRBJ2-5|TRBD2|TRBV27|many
CASSSSAGGGFKETQYF
TGTGCCAGCAGTTCCTCGGCGGGCGGGGGATTTAAAGAGACCCAGTACTTC
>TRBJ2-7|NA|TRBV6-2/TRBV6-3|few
CASSYSYTSSSYEQYF
TGTGCCAGCAGTTACTCTTACACTTCGAGCTCCTACGAGCAGTACTTC
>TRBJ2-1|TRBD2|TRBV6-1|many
CASSRLAGGGYEQFF
TGTGCCAGCAGCAGACTAGCGGGAGGAGGATATGAGCAGTTCTTC